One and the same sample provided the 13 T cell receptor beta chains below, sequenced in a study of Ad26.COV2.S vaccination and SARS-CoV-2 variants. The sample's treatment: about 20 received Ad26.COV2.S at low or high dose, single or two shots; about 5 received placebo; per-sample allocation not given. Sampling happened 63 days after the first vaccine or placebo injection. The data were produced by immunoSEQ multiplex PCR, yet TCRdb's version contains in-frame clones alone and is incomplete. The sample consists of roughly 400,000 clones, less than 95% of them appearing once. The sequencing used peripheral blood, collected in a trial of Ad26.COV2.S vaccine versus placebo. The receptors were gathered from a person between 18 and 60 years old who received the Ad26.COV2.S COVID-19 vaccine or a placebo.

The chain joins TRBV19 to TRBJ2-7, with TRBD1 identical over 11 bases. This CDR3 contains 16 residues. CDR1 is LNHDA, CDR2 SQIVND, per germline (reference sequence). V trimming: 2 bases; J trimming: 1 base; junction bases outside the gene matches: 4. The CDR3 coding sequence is TGTGCCAGTAGTATATCGGGGACAGGGGGATCCTACGAGCAGTACTTC. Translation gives CASSISGTGGSYEQYF.

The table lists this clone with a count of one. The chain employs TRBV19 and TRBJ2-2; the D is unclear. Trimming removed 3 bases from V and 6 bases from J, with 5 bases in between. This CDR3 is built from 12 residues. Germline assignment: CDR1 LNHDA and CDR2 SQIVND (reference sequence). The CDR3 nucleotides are TGTGCCAGTAGTATTCCGGCCGGGGAGCTGTTTTTT. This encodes CASSIPAGELFF.

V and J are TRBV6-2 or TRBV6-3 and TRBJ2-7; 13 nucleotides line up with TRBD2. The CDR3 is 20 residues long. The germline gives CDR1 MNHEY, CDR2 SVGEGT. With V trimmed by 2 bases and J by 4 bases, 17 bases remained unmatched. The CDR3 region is CASSYTSGGGLAGERYEQYF. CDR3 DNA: TGTGCCAGCAGTTACACCTCAGGGGGTGGACTAGCGGGAGAACGATACGAGCAGTACTTC.

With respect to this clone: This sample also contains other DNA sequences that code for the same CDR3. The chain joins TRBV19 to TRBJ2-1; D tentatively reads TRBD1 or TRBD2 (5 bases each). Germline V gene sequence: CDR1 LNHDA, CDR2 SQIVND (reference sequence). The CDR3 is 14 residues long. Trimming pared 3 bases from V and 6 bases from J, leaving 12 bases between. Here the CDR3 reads CASSIGGLGNEQFF. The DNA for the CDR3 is TGTGCCAGTAGTATTGGGGGATTGGGCAATGAGCAGTTCTTC.

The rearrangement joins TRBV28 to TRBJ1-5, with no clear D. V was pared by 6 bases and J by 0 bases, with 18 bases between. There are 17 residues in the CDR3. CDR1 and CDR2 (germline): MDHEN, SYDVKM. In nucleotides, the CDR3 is TGTGCCAGCAGCAAGGCGGGCAGACCCCCTAGCAATCAGCCCCAGCATTTT. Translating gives CASSKAGRPPSNQPQHF.

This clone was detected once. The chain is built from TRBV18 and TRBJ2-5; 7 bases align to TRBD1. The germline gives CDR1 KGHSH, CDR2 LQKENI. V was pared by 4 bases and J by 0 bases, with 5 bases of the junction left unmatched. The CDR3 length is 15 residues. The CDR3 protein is CASSRDRDHQETQYF. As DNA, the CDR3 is TGTGCCAGCTCACGAGACAGGGACCACCAAGAGACCCAGTACTTC.

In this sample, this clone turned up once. CDR3 DNA sequence: TGCGCCAGCAGCTTGGACGGCGGTATATCCTACGAGCAGTACTTC. This gives the protein CASSLDGGISYEQYF. The rearrangement joins TRBV5-1 to TRBJ2-7, with D unresolved. Trimming took off 0 bases at V and 1 base at J, with 11 bases between the two ends. Germline loops: CDR1 SGHRS, CDR2 YFSETQ. The CDR3 length is 15 residues.

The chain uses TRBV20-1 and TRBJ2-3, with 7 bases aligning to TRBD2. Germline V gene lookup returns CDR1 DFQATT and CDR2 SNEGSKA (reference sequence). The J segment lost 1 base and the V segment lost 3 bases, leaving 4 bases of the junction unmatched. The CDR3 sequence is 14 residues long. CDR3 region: CSASGLGGTDTQYF. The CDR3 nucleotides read TGCAGTGCTAGTGGACTAGGGGGCACAGATACGCAGTATTTT.

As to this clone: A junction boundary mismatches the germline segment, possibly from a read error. CDR3 sequence (DNA): TGCACCAGCAGCCAAGCTGAGGGTGGAGAGCAGTACTTC. Translated, it gives CTSSQAEGGEQYF. The chain uses TRBV4-3 and TRBJ2-7; tentatively, D is TRBD2 (5 bases). CDR3 length: 13 residues. Germline V gene data show CDR1 as LGHNA and CDR2 as YSLEER.

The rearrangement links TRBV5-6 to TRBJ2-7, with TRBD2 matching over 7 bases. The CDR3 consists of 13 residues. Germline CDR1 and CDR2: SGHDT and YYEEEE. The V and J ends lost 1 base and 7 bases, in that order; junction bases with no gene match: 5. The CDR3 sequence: CASSLWGGYEQYF. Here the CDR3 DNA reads TGTGCCAGCAGCTTGTGGGGGGGTTATGAGCAGTACTTC.

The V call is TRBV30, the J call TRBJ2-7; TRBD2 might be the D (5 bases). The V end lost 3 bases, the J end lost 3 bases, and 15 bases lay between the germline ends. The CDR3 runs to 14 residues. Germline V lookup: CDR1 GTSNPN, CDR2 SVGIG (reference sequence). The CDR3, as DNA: TGTGCCTGGAGCCATCAGCCGGGGTTCTACGAGCAGTACTTC. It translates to CAWSHQPGFYEQYF.

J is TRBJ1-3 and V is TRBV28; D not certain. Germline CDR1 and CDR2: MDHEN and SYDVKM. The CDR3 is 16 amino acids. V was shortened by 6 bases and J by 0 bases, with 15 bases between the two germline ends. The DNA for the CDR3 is TGTGCCAGCAGCTATGACTTATCGTACTCTGGAAACACCATATATTTT. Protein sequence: CASSYDLSYSGNTIYF. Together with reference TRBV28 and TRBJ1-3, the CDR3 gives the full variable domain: DVKVTQSSRYLVKRTGEKVFLECVQDMDHENMFWYRQDPGLGLRLIYFSYDVKMKEKGDIPEGYSVSREKKERFSLILESASTNQTSMYLCASSYDLSYSGNTIYFGEGSWLTVV.

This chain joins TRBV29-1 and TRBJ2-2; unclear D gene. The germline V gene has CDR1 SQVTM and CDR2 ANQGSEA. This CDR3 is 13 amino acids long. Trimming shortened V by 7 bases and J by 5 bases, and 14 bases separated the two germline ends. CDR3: CSAGRAATGELFF. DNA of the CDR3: TGCAGCGCCGGACGAGCCGCGACCGGGGAGCTGTTTTTT.